These T cell receptor beta chains were read from a single sample in a study of regulatory T cells in long-lasting Graves disease. TCRdb passed the multiplex PCR reads through MiXCR, listing each CDR3 protein once. Of 350,000 to 450,000 distinct CDR3 sequences listed, roughly 10% were seen once; the top ten hold about 19%. The data also belong to a second study, concerning T cells in Graves' hyperthyroidism and ophthalmopathy.

The sequences come from peripheral blood mononuclear cells (PBMCs), collected at new diagnosis, from a patient treated with antithyroid drugs. These receptors were obtained from a woman younger than 30 with Graves disease. Each CDR3 is given with its conserved first and last residue. The D gene is left open where the match is weak. Expanded clones get a size class; other rows say once, few or many, or leave the size out.

CDR3nt,CDR3aa,j_gene,abundance,d_gene,v_gene
TGCGCCAGCAGCTTGCTTGACTCAGGGAAGGAGAACACCGGGGAGCTGTTTTTT,CASSLLDSGKENTGELFF,TRBJ2-2,-,-,TRBV5-1
TGCAGTGCTACAGAAGGACAGTACCTCAATCAGCCCCAGCATTTT,CSATEGQYLNQPQHF,TRBJ1-5,-,-,TRBV20-1
TGCAGTGCTAGTAACAGGGGAGACACTGAAGCTTTCTTT,CSASNRGDTEAFF,TRBJ1-1,many,TRBD1,TRBV20-1
TGTGCCAGCAGCTTACCCGGGACAGCGAACACTGAAGCTTTCTTT,CASSLPGTANTEAFF,TRBJ1-1,many,TRBD1,TRBV11-2
TGTGCCAGTAGTCACCCCGTGGTTCGCAATCAGCCCCAGCATTTT,CASSHPVVRNQPQHF,TRBJ1-5,few,-,TRBV19
TGTGCCAGCAGTTTTAAAAGGACCGGGGAGCTGTTTTTT,CASSFKRTGELFF,TRBJ2-2,many,-,TRBV6-5
TGTGCCAGCAGACTCGGACTAGCGGGGTTCTACAATGAGCAGTTCTTC,CASRLGLAGFYNEQFF,TRBJ2-1,many,TRBD2,TRBV6-1
TGTGCCAGCACACTAGCGCCCTCCTACGAGCAGTACTTC,CASTLAPSYEQYF,TRBJ2-7,many,TRBD2,TRBV3-1
TGTGCCAGCAGTTTCCCCAAAGTCCTAAGGGAATCCAACTATGGCTACACCTTC,CASSFPKVLRESNYGYTF,TRBJ1-2,many,-,TRBV28
TGTGCCAGCAGTTTAGACCCAGGGAAGATAACGCAGTATTTT,CASSLDPGKITQYF,TRBJ2-3,many,-,TRBV27
TGTGCCAGCAGGAAGGACAGGGCCCTGGAAGCTTTCTTT,CASRKDRALEAFF,TRBJ1-1,many,TRBD1,TRBV6-1
TGTGCCAGCAGTTTAGGGGGACAGGGGAGCTCCTACGAGCAGTACTTC,CASSLGGQGSSYEQYF,TRBJ2-7,many,TRBD1,TRBV28
TGTGCCATTCGCAGGGGAATGGGGGAAAAACTGTTTTTT,CAIRRGMGEKLFF,TRBJ1-4,many,-,TRBV2
TGTGCCAGTATCCCTCAACGGGGGGCGAGTCAGCCCCAGCATTTT,CASIPQRGASQPQHF,TRBJ1-5,few,-,TRBV19
TGCAGTGCTAGAGATTCGTCGGGTTGGGAAAAACTGTTTTTT,CSARDSSGWEKLFF,TRBJ1-4,-,-,TRBV20-1
TGTGCCAGCAGTTACTCACTAGCGGGAGGTACAGATACGCAGTATTTT,CASSYSLAGGTDTQYF,TRBJ2-3,many,TRBD2,TRBV6-2/TRBV6-3
TGTGCCAGTCAGATAAGCGGGGTCCGGTATGGCTACACCTTC,CASQISGVRYGYTF,TRBJ1-2,few,-,TRBV19
TGTGCCAGCAGCTTCATGGCGAACACCGGGGAGCTGTTTTTT,CASSFMANTGELFF,TRBJ2-2,few,-,TRBV5-6
TGTGCCAGCAGTCTAGTCGACAGGGTCCCCACCGGGGAGCTGTTTTTT,CASSLVDRVPTGELFF,TRBJ2-2,few,TRBD1,TRBV6-2/TRBV6-3
TGTGCCAGCAGTCGTAACAGGGACCTTGGCAATGAGCAGTTCTTC,CASSRNRDLGNEQFF,TRBJ2-1,many,-,TRBV28
TGTGCCAGCTCTCCTGCAGGGACCAACTATGGCTACACCTTC,CASSPAGTNYGYTF,TRBJ1-2,many,-,TRBV18
TGTGCCAGCAGCTTTGTTTTGGAGACCCAGTACTTC,CASSFVLETQYF,TRBJ2-5,many,-,TRBV7-8
TGTGCCAGTAGTATATCCGGGGCTGGCAATCAGCCCCAGCATTTT,CASSISGAGNQPQHF,TRBJ1-5,few,-,TRBV19
TGTGCCAGCAGCCCCTCGGGGGGGGGACGGAACACTGAAGCTTTCTTT,CASSPSGGGRNTEAFF,TRBJ1-1,few,-,TRBV7-6
TGTGCCAGCAGTCCCCCCAGGGCAGGATGGACTGAAGCTTTCTTT,CASSPPRAGWTEAFF,TRBJ1-1,many,-,TRBV28
TGCAGTGCATGGACAGAGCCTACCGGGGAGCTGTTTTTT,CSAWTEPTGELFF,TRBJ2-2,-,-,TRBV20-1
TGTGCCTGGAGGACGCCCCCAGCAGGGGGCAATTCACCCCTCCACTTT,CAWRTPPAGGNSPLHF,TRBJ1-6,few,TRBD1,TRBV30
TGTGCCAGCAGGAAAAGCCTGGGGCAGCTGAACACTGAAGCTTTCTTT,CASRKSLGQLNTEAFF,TRBJ1-1,many,-,TRBV6-1
TGTGCCTGTACCGCGGTGATGGCGGGGGGGCCTTCCTACAATGAGCAGTTCTTC,CACTAVMAGGPSYNEQFF,TRBJ2-1,many,TRBD2,TRBV30
TGTGCCAGCATGACGCTCCACGGCTATGGCTACACCTTC,CASMTLHGYGYTF,TRBJ1-2,few,-,TRBV7-9
TGTGCCAGCAGAATCTCTGGTCGGGACAGGGTCTATGGCTACACCTTC,CASRISGRDRVYGYTF,TRBJ1-2,many,TRBD1,TRBV12-3/TRBV12-4
TGTGCCAGCCGTGACAGGCTCTATGGCTACACCTTC,CASRDRLYGYTF,TRBJ1-2,many,-,TRBV27
TGTGCCAGCAGCTTAGCTCAGTCTGGGACAGCGGCAGAAGCTTTCTTT,CASSLAQSGTAAEAFF,TRBJ1-1,few,TRBD1,TRBV7-6
TGCGCCAGCAGCGACTATACAGATACGCAGTATTTT,CASSDYTDTQYF,TRBJ2-3,many,-,TRBV5-1
TGCGCCAGCAGCCAAGGCGCAGGGAGGGTTGAGCAGTTCTTC,CASSQGAGRVEQFF,TRBJ2-1,many,TRBD2,TRBV4-1